Following are 29 T cell receptor beta chains from one sample sequenced in a study of T cell changes during pregnancy in multiple sclerosis. Sequenced by immunoSEQ multiplex PCR; TCRdb stores in-frame clones only, minus some. The sample yields about 38,000 clones, 80% to 95% seen once. The source material was CD4+ T cells from peripheral blood mononuclear cells, sampled after pregnancy. The source of these receptors is a female donor in good health, enrolled as a control in a pregnancy study.

This chain joins TRBV6-1 and TRBJ2-5, with D hard to call. Trimming took off 3 bases at V and 0 bases at J, with 14 bases between the two ends. The CDR3 totals 16 residues. In germline, CDR1 is MNHNS, CDR2 SASEGT. In nucleotides, the CDR3 is TGTGCCAGCAGTGATGCCCGCGGAAACTACCAAGAGACCCAGTACTTC. Translated: CASSDARGNYQETQYF.

This chain links TRBV2 with TRBJ2-2; a possible D gene is TRBD1 (5 bases). Germline lookup yields CDR1 SNHLY and CDR2 FYNNEI. V lost 4 bases and J 8 bases, leaving 14 bases between the germline ends. The CDR3 contains 14 residues. The DNA for the CDR3 is TGTGCCAGCAGTGTTGGTCAGGGCTATGGGGAGCTGTTTTTT. Translation gives CASSVGQGYGELFF. Full variable domain (outside the CDR3, taken from reference TRBV2 and TRBJ2-2): EPEVTQTPSHQVTQMGQEVILRCVPISNHLYFYWYRQILGQKVEFLVSFYNNEISEKSEIFDDQFSVERPDGSNFTLKIRSTKLEDSAMYFCASSVGQGYGELFFGEGSRLTVL.

The rearrangement joins TRBV5-5 to TRBJ2-1; TRBD2 agrees at 7 bases. Germline-derived CDR1 and CDR2 are SGHKS and YYEKEE (reference sequence). The trim removed 4 bases at V and 12 bases at J, leaving 7 bases unmatched. The CDR3 spans 12 residues. Here the CDR3 DNA reads TGTGCCAGCAGCCCCGAGCGGGGAGGGCAGTTCTTC. Its translation: CASSPERGGQFF. Full variable domain (missing parts from reference TRBV5-5 and TRBJ2-1): DAGVTQSPTHLIKTRGQQVTLRCSPISGHKSVSWYQQVLGQGPQFIFQYYEKEERGRGNFPDRFSARQFPNYSSELNVNALLLGDSALYLCASSPERGGQFFGPGTRLTVL.

The V gene is TRBV5-1, the J gene TRBJ1-6; 9 nucleotides line up with TRBD1. CDR1 and CDR2 (germline): SGHRS, YFSETQ. There are 14 residues in the CDR3. The J segment lost 9 bases and the V segment lost 5 bases, leaving 6 bases of the junction unmatched. The CDR3 protein is CASRPTGGFSPLHF. CDR3 bases: TGCGCCAGCAGGCCTACAGGGGGCTTTTCACCCCTCCACTTT.

The chain combines TRBV15 with TRBJ2-3, with 9 bases aligning to TRBD2. The germline gives CDR1 LNHNV, CDR2 YYDKDF (reference sequence). V shed 0 bases and J 2 bases; nucleotides not matched to a gene: 3. The CDR3 is made up of 16 amino acids. The CDR3 nucleotides are TGTGCCACCAGCAGAGATCTAGCGGGGATCACAGATACGCAGTATTTT. The encoded protein is CATSRDLAGITDTQYF.

CDR3 sequence (DNA): TGTGCCATCAGGGAACTAGTCCCCACCGGGGAGCTGTTTTTT. It encodes CAIRELVPTGELFF. J is TRBJ2-2 and V is TRBV10-3; D might be TRBD2 (5 bases). CDR3 length equals 14 residues. With 6 bases removed from V and 4 bases from J, the gap between germline ends came to 12 bases. Per germline, CDR1 ENHRY and CDR2 SYGVKD.

The genes are TRBV9 and TRBJ2-7, with D possibly TRBD1 on 5 matching bases. Trimming cost V 4 bases and J 5 bases, with 16 bases left between them. The germline V gene encodes CDR1 SGDLS and CDR2 YYNGEE. The CDR3 spans 14 residues. CDR3 loop: CASSSSSQDNEQYF. CDR3 DNA sequence: TGTGCCAGCAGCTCGAGCTCACAGGATAACGAGCAGTACTTC.

The rearrangement links TRBV2 to TRBJ1-2; 7 nucleotides agree with TRBD1. Germline V lookup: CDR1 SNHLY, CDR2 FYNNEI. V shed 6 bases, J shed 4 bases, and the junction held 5 bases outside the gene matches. The CDR3 totals 13 residues. CDR3 bases: TGTGCCAGCAGGACAGGGCCTGGCTATGGCTACACCTTC. Translation: CASRTGPGYGYTF.

This sequence joins TRBV27 and TRBJ1-4, with TRBD1 identical over 9 bases. This CDR3 has 15 residues. CDR1 MNHEY and CDR2 SMNVEV come from the germline V gene (reference sequence). The trim removed 5 bases at V and 8 bases at J, leaving 9 bases unmatched. CDR3 loop: CASSPTQGALEKLFF. The CDR3 region has the DNA TGTGCCAGCAGTCCCACACAGGGGGCGCTGGAAAAACTGTTTTTT.

This chain connects TRBV25-1 to TRBJ1-3, with TRBD1 as a possible D gene (5 bases). Trimming removed 4 bases from V and 0 bases from J, with 7 bases in between. This CDR3 region has 14 residues. Germline V gives CDR1 MGHDK, CDR2 SYGVNS. The CDR3 DNA reads as TGTGCCAGCAGTGGGGGCTTCTCTGGAAACACCATATATTTT. Translating it yields CASSGGFSGNTIYF. Filled out from reference TRBV25-1 and TRBJ1-3, the complete variable domain reads EADIYQTPRYLVIGTGKKITLECSQTMGHDKMYWYQQDPGMELHLIHYSYGVNSTEKGDLSSESTVSRIRTEHFPLTLESARPSHTSQYLCASSGGFSGNTIYFGEGSWLTVV.

This clone appeared once. This chain connects TRBV18 to TRBJ2-3, with D possibly being TRBD2 (5 bases). Trimming stripped 5 bases from V and 1 base from J, with 13 bases between. This CDR3 contains 15 residues. Germline V gene sequence: CDR1 KGHSH, CDR2 LQKENI. The CDR3 loop is CASSASGMRTDTQYF. CDR3 bases: TGTGCCAGCTCAGCCTCGGGGATGCGCACAGATACGCAGTATTTT.

The chain links TRBV2 to TRBJ1-5, with a tentative D call TRBD1 (5 bases). The CDR3 extends over 15 amino acids. V shed 2 bases and J shed 6 bases, with 14 bases lying between them. Germline V lookup: CDR1 SNHLY, CDR2 FYNNEI. The DNA of the CDR3 is TGTGCCAGCAGTGAAAGGGACTCGTGGATTCAGCCCCAGCATTTT. Residues: CASSERDSWIQPQHF.

The V call is TRBV5-1, the J call TRBJ2-7; D is possibly TRBD1 (6 bases). CDR1 SGHRS and CDR2 YFSETQ come from the germline V gene. The length of the CDR3 is 14 residues. Trimming shortened V by 0 bases and J by 4 bases, and 11 bases separated the two germline ends. The CDR3 protein is CASSLAGQIYEQYF. The DNA of the CDR3 is TGCGCCAGCAGCTTGGCCGGACAGATTTACGAGCAGTACTTC.

The chain has TRBV5-1 and TRBJ1-2; 7 nucleotides line up with TRBD1. In germline, CDR1 is SGHRS, CDR2 YFSETQ. V shed 2 bases, J shed 4 bases, and the junction held 5 bases outside the gene matches. The CDR3 spans 14 residues. CDR3 region: CASSLTTGSYGYTF. DNA for the CDR3: TGCGCCAGCAGCTTAACGACAGGGTCCTATGGCTACACCTTC.

The chain is built from TRBV19 and TRBJ2-1; 9 bases match TRBD2. Unmatched junction bases numbered 10, after V lost 5 bases and J lost 8 bases. The CDR3 runs 15 residues. Germline CDR1 is LNHDA and CDR2 is SQIVND (reference sequence). In nucleotides, the CDR3 is TGTGCCAGTAGTCTGGGCGGGGGGGCCGTCGATGAGCAGTTCTTC. This sequence encodes CASSLGGGAVDEQFF.

The chain carries TRBV15 and TRBJ2-1; 7 nucleotides match TRBD2. The CDR3 is made up of 18 amino acids. V shed 1 base, J shed 7 bases, and the junction held 16 bases outside the gene matches. Germline V gives CDR1 LNHNV, CDR2 YYDKDF (reference sequence). The CDR3 loop reads CATSRARGTSAGRNEQFF. The CDR3, as DNA: TGTGCCACCAGCAGAGCCCGAGGAACTAGCGCGGGTCGGAATGAGCAGTTCTTC.

V usage is TRBV11-2 and J usage is TRBJ2-7, with 8 bases that match TRBD1. Per the germline V gene, CDR1 is SGHAT and CDR2 is FQNNGV. The CDR3 covers 14 residues. Trimming at V came to 4 bases and at J to 4 bases, leaving 6 bases not matched to a gene. The CDR3 here is CASSSHGTGYEQYF. CDR3 sequence (DNA): TGTGCCAGCAGCTCCCACGGGACAGGTTACGAGCAGTACTTC.

The chain has TRBV11-2 and TRBJ2-1; the D is unclear. V was cut by 1 base and J by 3 bases, with 7 bases left in between. The length of the CDR3 is 14 residues. Germline V gene sequence: CDR1 SGHAT, CDR2 FQNNGV. The CDR3 nucleotides read TGTGCCAGCAGCTTAGGGCAGGTCTACAATGAGCAGTTCTTC. Protein: CASSLGQVYNEQFF.

This rearrangement joins TRBV18 to TRBJ2-1; 10 nucleotides match TRBD2. Germline V lookup: CDR1 KGHSH, CDR2 LQKENI. Trimming at V came to 3 bases and at J to 6 bases, leaving 5 bases not matched to a gene. The CDR3 covers 15 residues. The chain's CDR3 is CASSPPSGRGNEQFF. The CDR3 coding sequence is TGTGCCAGCTCACCGCCTAGCGGGAGAGGCAATGAGCAGTTCTTC.

The genes are TRBV12-5 and TRBJ2-7, with 8 bases identical to TRBD2. The CDR3 sequence is 16 residues long. Germline V gives CDR1 LGHNT, CDR2 FRNRAP. The V segment lost 0 bases and the J segment 3 bases; nucleotides outside the gene matches: 7. The CDR3 DNA reads as TGTGCTAGTGGTTTGGTACGAGCGGGAGCCGGCTACGAGCAGTACTTC. This translates into CASGLVRAGAGYEQYF. Drawing the rest from reference TRBV12-5 and TRBJ2-7, the complete variable domain is DARVTQTPRHKVTEMGQEVTMRCQPILGHNTVFWYRQTMMQGLELLAYFRNRAPLDDSGMPKDRFSAEMPDATLATLKIQPSEPRDSAVYFCASGLVRAGAGYEQYFGPGTRLTVT.

This chain joins TRBV19 and TRBJ1-5; 8 bases line up with TRBD1. This CDR3 comprises 15 residues. Per germline, CDR1 LNHDA and CDR2 SQIVND (reference sequence). V shed 3 bases, J shed 7 bases, and the junction held 8 bases outside the gene matches. The CDR3 loop is CASSIFSGGLQPQHF. For the CDR3, the DNA is TGTGCCAGTAGTATCTTCTCAGGGGGCTTGCAGCCCCAGCATTTT.

The table lists this clone with a count of one. The chain couples TRBV15 to TRBJ1-3; perhaps TRBD1 as D (5 bases). Germline V gene sequence: CDR1 LNHNV, CDR2 YYDKDF (reference sequence). This CDR3 is 18 amino acids long. The ends were cut back, 1 base at V and 4 bases at J, with 20 bases in the middle. CDR3 DNA: TGTGCCACCAGCAGAGTGGTGGGGCCATCCCCTCTCGGAAACACCATATATTTT. Amino acids: CATSRVVGPSPLGNTIYF.

This clone was counted a single time. The chain has TRBV7-8 and TRBJ2-1; 9 bases are a match to TRBD2. CDR3 length: 15 amino acids. The V gene end was trimmed by 3 bases and the J gene end by 4 bases; junction bases not matched to a gene: 4. Per the germline V gene, CDR1 is SGHVS and CDR2 is FQNEAQ. As DNA, the CDR3 is TGTGCCAGCAGCTTGGTAGCGGGGGCTTACAATGAGCAGTTCTTC. It specifies CASSLVAGAYNEQFF.

This clone was seen a handful of times. At one of its ends the junction is not consistent with the germline gene, which may arise from a read error. J is TRBJ2-7 and V is TRBV5-6; 8 bases agree with TRBD2. The CDR3 is made up of 13 amino acids. Looked up from germline, CDR1 is SGHDT and CDR2 is YYEEEE. The CDR3 region has the DNA TGTGCCAGCAGCTTGACTAGCGGAGGGGGGGAGAACTTC. Its protein product is CASSLTSGGGENF.

V is TRBV27 and J is TRBJ1-6, with D maybe TRBD1 (6 bases). The V end lost 6 bases, the J end lost 9 bases, and 18 bases lay between the germline ends. In germline, CDR1 is MNHEY, CDR2 SMNVEV (reference sequence). This CDR3 spans 15 amino acids. The CDR3 is CASSKFVTGSSPLHF. The CDR3 bases are TGTGCCAGCAGCAAATTTGTAACAGGGAGTTCACCCCTCCACTTT.

The rearrangement uses TRBV15 and TRBJ1-4; 9 bases map to TRBD1. The CDR3 covers 15 residues. The V gene end was trimmed by 5 bases and the J gene end by 8 bases; junction bases not matched to a gene: 9. Germline CDR1 reads LNHNV; CDR2 reads YYDKDF (reference sequence). CDR3 DNA sequence: TGTGCCACCAGCCCATCGGACAGGGGTGAAGAAAAACTGTTTTTT. This codes for CATSPSDRGEEKLFF.

CDR3 protein: CASTRPGQGPTNEKLFF. CDR3 in DNA: TGTGCCAGTACTCGACCCGGACAGGGACCAACTAATGAAAAACTGTTTTTT. This chain uses TRBV19 with TRBJ1-4, with 8 bases fitting TRBD1. The V gene end was trimmed by 7 bases and the J gene end by 0 bases; junction bases not matched to a gene: 10. The CDR3 extends over 17 amino acids. Germline values: CDR1 LNHDA, CDR2 SQIVND (reference sequence).

V and J are TRBV19 and TRBJ2-7, with D perhaps TRBD1 (5 bases). The ends were cut back, 4 bases at V and 0 bases at J, with 10 bases in the middle. The CDR3 is made up of 14 amino acids. The germline V gene encodes CDR1 LNHDA and CDR2 SQIVND (reference sequence). The CDR3 spells CASSTSTVSYEQYF. The CDR3 DNA sequence: TGTGCCAGTAGTACCTCGACAGTCTCCTACGAGCAGTACTTC.

The CDR3 coding sequence is TGTGCCAGCAGCTTCCGACAGGGGGCCCAAGAGACCCAGTACTTC. Translation: CASSFRQGAQETQYF. This sequence joins TRBV5-5 and TRBJ2-5, with TRBD1 identical over 10 bases. CDR1 and CDR2 from the germline V gene are SGHKS and YYEKEE (reference sequence). V trimming: 2 bases; J trimming: 1 base; junction bases outside the gene matches: 2. The CDR3 is 15 residues long.